Below are 6 T cell receptor beta chains sequenced from a single sample in a study of PD-1 blockade in classical Hodgkin lymphoma. Time point defined: cycle 4 day 1 (C4D1), after less than 7 weeks of nivolumab. Each patient experienced a relapse that followed autologous stem cell transplantation, and brentuximab vedotin exposure varied. Using immunoSEQ multiplex PCR, the repertoire was profiled, and TCRdb retains in-frame clones only, with some absent. The sample carries tens of thousands of clones, about 92% recorded once. Sequencing was performed on peripheral blood mononuclear cells (PBMCs), taken before the fourth cycle of nivolumab. The receptors were gathered from a human donor with classical Hodgkin lymphoma.

The CDR3 reads CASSLPSRNEQFF. The CDR3 nucleotides read TGTGCCAGCAGCTTACCTAGTCGCAATGAGCAGTTCTTC. The V call is TRBV11-2, the J call TRBJ2-1; D is unresolved. The CDR3 extends over 13 amino acids. V was pared by 2 bases and J by 6 bases, with 8 bases between. CDR1 and CDR2 (germline): SGHAT, FQNNGV.

This clone occurred once. This chain connects TRBV19 to TRBJ2-7; possibly TRBD1 for D (5 bases). Germline V gene sequence: CDR1 LNHDA, CDR2 SQIVND (reference sequence). The CDR3 consists of 14 residues. Between the trimmed V and J ends, which lost 6 bases and 6 bases, there was a span of 18 bases. CDR3 sequence reads: CASSPPTDSTEQYF. For the CDR3, the DNA is TGTGCCAGTAGCCCCCCGACAGACTCCACCGAGCAGTACTTC.

This chain uses TRBV11-1 with TRBJ2-1; D ambiguous. The CDR3 is made up of 13 amino acids. Trimming cost V 1 base and J 3 bases, with 4 bases left between them. CDR1 SGHAT and CDR2 FQDESV come from the germline V gene (reference sequence). The CDR3 DNA follows: TGTGCCAGCAGCTTAGGGTTCTACAATGAGCAGTTCTTC. As protein: CASSLGFYNEQFF. The full variable domain, rest sourced from reference TRBV11-1 and TRBJ2-1, is EAEVAQSPRYKITEKSQAVAFWCDPISGHATLYWYRQILGQGPELLVQFQDESVVDDSQLPKDRFSAERLKGVDSTLKIQPAELGDSAMYLCASSLGFYNEQFFGPGTRLTVL.

CDR3 bases: TGTGCCAGCAGCGTCGGGGGACAGGGAAACTACAATGAGCAGTTCTTC. It codes for CASSVGGQGNYNEQFF. The rearrangement links TRBV9 to TRBJ2-1; 9 bases map to TRBD1. CDR1 and CDR2 from the germline V gene are SGDLS and YYNGEE. V gave up 2 bases and J gave up 3 bases; unmatched junction bases: 6. There are 16 residues in the CDR3.

The chain is built from TRBV19 and TRBJ2-7; D gene ambiguous. Germline CDR1 LNHDA, CDR2 SQIVND (reference sequence). This CDR3 contains 15 residues. V gave up 0 bases and J gave up 2 bases, with 11 bases separating them. The CDR3 region has the DNA TGTGCCAGTAGTATAGATGGATGGAGTACCTACGAGCAGTACTTC. It is translated as CASSIDGWSTYEQYF. The whole variable domain, filled in from reference TRBV19 and TRBJ2-7, reads DGGITQSPKYLFRKEGQNVTLSCEQNLNHDAMYWYRQDPGQGLRLIYYSQIVNDFQKGDIAEGYSVSREKKESFPLTVTSAQKNPTAFYLCASSIDGWSTYEQYFGPGTRLTVT.

This rearrangement joins TRBV13 to TRBJ1-2; the match to TRBD1 covers 9 bases. V shed 3 bases and J 8 bases; nucleotides not matched to a gene: 10. Per the germline V gene, CDR1 is PRHDT and CDR2 is FYEKMQ (reference sequence). The CDR3 is 15 amino acids. The chain's CDR3 is CASSFWGQGAEGYTF. Written as DNA, the CDR3 is TGTGCCAGCAGCTTTTGGGGACAGGGAGCGGAAGGCTACACCTTC.